This passage covers 28 T cell receptor beta chains from one sample sequenced in a study of blood T cell repertoires in COVID-19. Method: immunoSEQ multiplex PCR; TCRdb's copy keeps in-frame clones and lacks some. The sample includes about 230,000 clones, approximately 80% of them seen just once. Sequenced input: peripheral blood. The receptors originated from a woman aged 40-49 years who had recovered from COVID-19.

The V gene is TRBV15, the J gene TRBJ1-6; maybe TRBD1 (6 bases). CDR1 and CDR2 from the germline V gene are LNHNV and YYDKDF (reference sequence). The V and J ends lost 5 bases and 0 bases respectively, with 11 bases between them. The CDR3 loop spans 16 amino acids. The DNA of the CDR3 is TGTGCCACCAGCCGGGACACGAGCTCCTATAATTCACCCCTCCACTTT. Protein sequence: CATSRDTSSYNSPLHF.

The rearrangement uses TRBV6-6 and TRBJ2-7; possible D gene TRBD1, 6 bases. V was shortened by 5 bases and J by 11 bases, with 22 bases between the two germline ends. The CDR3 runs 14 residues. CDR1 and CDR2 from the germline V gene are MNHNY and SVGAGI (reference sequence). The CDR3 sequence: CASSDKPGQRRKYF. The CDR3, as DNA: TGTGCCAGCAGTGATAAACCGGGACAAAGAAGGAAGTACTTC.

This clone was picked up one time. The chain combines TRBV6-5 with TRBJ1-4, with D tentatively TRBD1 (6 bases). Between the trimmed V and J ends, which lost 5 bases and 5 bases, there was a span of 12 bases. This CDR3 comprises 14 residues. CDR1 is MNHEY, CDR2 SVGAGI, per germline. The CDR3: CASSLGGANEKLFF. The CDR3 nucleotides are TGTGCCAGCAGTCTAGGGGGGGCGAATGAAAAACTGTTTTTT.

With respect to this clone: Its ends do not fully match the called genes, so a read error is possible. The CDR3 DNA sequence: TGTGCCGGCAGCCGGCGACAGGGCAACTCAGATACGCAGTATTTT. Translated, it gives CAGSRRQGNSDTQYF. The chain combines TRBV11-3 with TRBJ2-3, with TRBD1 matching over 7 bases. The germline V gene encodes CDR1 SGHNT and CDR2 YENEEA. There are 15 residues in the CDR3.

This chain connects TRBV7-9 to TRBJ2-3, with TRBD1 matching over 8 bases. Germline-derived CDR1 and CDR2 are SEHNR and FQNEAQ (reference sequence). This CDR3 region has 14 residues. The J segment lost 5 bases and the V segment lost 6 bases, leaving 7 bases of the junction unmatched. CDR3 sequence: CASRSGGAEDTQYF. As DNA, the CDR3 is TGTGCCAGCAGATCAGGGGGCGCCGAAGATACGCAGTATTTT. Full variable domain (missing parts from reference TRBV7-9 and TRBJ2-3): DTGVSQNPRHKITKRGQNVTFRCDPISEHNRLYWYRQTLGQGPEFLTYFQNEAQLEKSRLLSDRFSAERPKGSFSTLEIQRTEQGDSAMYLCASRSGGAEDTQYFGPGTRLTVL.

V usage is TRBV7-9 and J usage is TRBJ2-7, with D maybe TRBD2 (6 bases). The CDR3 has 14 amino acids. Trimming took off 4 bases at V and 7 bases at J, with 17 bases between the two ends. CDR1 and CDR2 from the germline V gene are SEHNR and FQNEAQ (reference sequence). The CDR3 coding sequence is TGTGCCAGCAGCTCGCCATATTCTAGCGAGGAGCAGTACTTC. Translation gives CASSSPYSSEEQYF. Full variable domain (outside the CDR3, taken from reference TRBV7-9 and TRBJ2-7): DTGVSQNPRHKITKRGQNVTFRCDPISEHNRLYWYRQTLGQGPEFLTYFQNEAQLEKSRLLSDRFSAERPKGSFSTLEIQRTEQGDSAMYLCASSSPYSSEEQYFGPGTRLTVT.

J is TRBJ1-3 and V is TRBV3-1 (or the pseudogene TRBV3-2); D might be TRBD1 (5 bases). From germline, CDR1 is LGHDT and CDR2 YNNKEL (reference sequence). Trimming shortened V by 4 bases and J by 0 bases, and 7 bases separated the two germline ends. The CDR3 covers 14 residues. CDR3 protein: CASSPDISGNTIYF. The CDR3 bases are TGTGCCAGCAGCCCGGACATCTCTGGAAACACCATATATTTT.

The V and J genes are TRBV6-2 or TRBV6-3 and TRBJ1-2; 7 bases agree with TRBD1. Looked up from germline, CDR1 is MNHEY and CDR2 is SVGEGT. This CDR3 is 16 amino acids long. Trimming took 5 bases from V and 2 from J; bases not matched to a gene: 11. This CDR3 reads CASSRGTVGINYGYTF. The CDR3 coding sequence is TGTGCCAGCAGTAGAGGGACAGTTGGGATAAACTATGGCTACACCTTC.

The rearrangement joins TRBV10-3 to TRBJ1-1, with D unclear. Germline CDR1 reads ENHRY; CDR2 reads SYGVKD. The CDR3 consists of 12 residues. V lost 6 bases and J 5 bases, leaving 10 bases between the germline ends. In DNA form, the CDR3 reads TGTGCCATCAGAAAAGCAGGAACTGAAGCTTTCTTT. This gives the protein CAIRKAGTEAFF.

The rearrangement joins TRBV4-3 to TRBJ1-5; no definite D call. Germline CDR1 LGHNA, CDR2 YSLEER. The CDR3 has 14 amino acids. V was pared by 0 bases and J by 7 bases, with 10 bases between. The CDR3 nucleotides read TGCGCCAGCAGCCAAGAATCTTATCGGCAGCCCCAGCATTTT. This encodes CASSQESYRQPQHF.

The chain links TRBV11-2 to TRBJ1-3; maybe TRBD1 (5 bases). In germline, CDR1 is SGHAT, CDR2 FQNNGV. Trimming removed 5 bases at V and 2 bases at J, with 16 bases between. CDR3 size: 16 residues. The CDR3 nucleotides read TGTGCCAGCAGCCCCAACCGGGGGGGAGCTGGAAACACCATATATTTT. This sequence encodes CASSPNRGGAGNTIYF.

J is TRBJ2-1 and V is TRBV19, with D perhaps TRBD1 (6 bases). From germline, CDR1 is LNHDA and CDR2 SQIVND (reference sequence). The CDR3 is 15 residues long. Between the trimmed V and J ends, which lost 0 bases and 3 bases, there was a span of 9 bases. CDR3 DNA sequence: TGTGCCAGTAGTATAGAAGACAGGAACTACAATGAGCAGTTCTTC. Translating gives CASSIEDRNYNEQFF.

The rearrangement uses TRBV30 and TRBJ1-6; D is uncertain. CDR3 length: 14 amino acids. V was trimmed by 4 bases and J by 4 bases, leaving 11 bases between them. Germline CDR1 and CDR2: GTSNPN and SVGIG (reference sequence). The CDR3 is CAWTMTLYNSPLHF. The CDR3 nucleotides read TGTGCCTGGACTATGACATTGTATAATTCACCCCTCCACTTT.

The chain recombines TRBV28 with TRBJ2-1, with 14 positions matching TRBD2. Per germline, CDR1 MDHEN and CDR2 SYDVKM. The CDR3 has 15 amino acids. With 6 bases clipped from V and 8 bases from J, the junction kept 6 bases outside the gene matches. The CDR3 nucleotides read TGTGCCAGCAGAGCCGGGACTAGCGGGGGCGATGAGCAGTTCTTC. Translation: CASRAGTSGGDEQFF.

The chain has TRBV5-5 and TRBJ1-3; D might be TRBD1 (6 bases). Trimming pared 0 bases from V and 2 bases from J, leaving 6 bases between. The CDR3 runs to 14 residues. Germline V gene lookup returns CDR1 SGHKS and CDR2 YYEKEE (reference sequence). The chain's CDR3 is CASSLDRAGNTIYF. CDR3 nucleotides: TGTGCCAGCAGCTTGGACAGGGCTGGAAACACCATATATTTT. Using reference TRBV5-5 and TRBJ1-3 for the parts outside the CDR3, the full variable domain is DAGVTQSPTHLIKTRGQQVTLRCSPISGHKSVSWYQQVLGQGPQFIFQYYEKEERGRGNFPDRFSARQFPNYSSELNVNALLLGDSALYLCASSLDRAGNTIYFGEGSWLTVV.

The chain is built from TRBV6-1 and TRBJ1-2; D call uncertain. Germline CDR1 reads MNHNS; CDR2 reads SASEGT. The germline V and J ends were trimmed by 2 bases and 0 bases, with 10 bases remaining between them. The CDR3 totals 15 residues. Here the CDR3 reads CASSESQLANYGYTF. The CDR3 nucleotides are TGTGCCAGCAGTGAAAGTCAACTAGCTAACTATGGCTACACCTTC.

CDR3 region: CASSRDENTEAFF. The CDR3 DNA reads TGTGCCAGCTCACGAGATGAGAACACTGAAGCTTTCTTT. This sequence joins TRBV18 and TRBJ1-1; D unresolved. The germline V gene has CDR1 KGHSH and CDR2 LQKENI. This CDR3 is 13 amino acids long. V was pared by 4 bases and J by 1 base, with 7 bases between.

V and J are TRBV5-1 and TRBJ2-7; D may be TRBD2 (6 bases). This CDR3 comprises 15 residues. CDR1 is SGHRS and CDR2 is YFSETQ in the germline V gene. Trimming cost V 0 bases and J 5 bases, with 15 bases left between them. The CDR3 is CASSLAGQGGHEQYF. The CDR3 DNA sequence: TGCGCCAGCAGCTTGGCCGGGCAGGGAGGCCACGAGCAGTACTTC.

The J gene is TRBJ2-7, the V gene TRBV5-1; the D gene is possibly TRBD1 (5 bases). CDR3 length: 13 amino acids. Germline loops: CDR1 SGHRS, CDR2 YFSETQ. Trimming removed 4 bases from V and 9 bases from J, with 17 bases in between. The DNA for the CDR3 is TGCGCCAGCAGCCAGACAGCTACGCGCCGGCAGTACTTC. It translates to CASSQTATRRQYF.

The CDR3 sequence: CASCQGLSLLTGELFF. Written as DNA, the CDR3 is TGCGCCAGCTGTCAGGGCTTAAGTCTCTTGACCGGGGAGCTGTTTTTT. The V call is TRBV5-1, the J call TRBJ2-2; perhaps TRBD1 as D (5 bases). V was clipped by 7 bases and J by 5 bases, with 21 bases between them. The germline CDR1 and CDR2 sequences are SGHRS and YFSETQ. The CDR3 contains 16 residues.

This clone appeared a single time. The chain employs TRBV7-9 and TRBJ1-2; D gene unclear. This CDR3 has 13 residues. V was trimmed by 5 bases and J by 6 bases, leaving 13 bases between them. Germline V gene sequence: CDR1 SEHNR, CDR2 FQNEAQ (reference sequence). DNA for the CDR3: TGTGCCAGCAGCCGCCCCGGACTGAATGGCTACACCTTC. Translating gives CASSRPGLNGYTF.

This clone was seen a few times. V usage is TRBV24-1 and J usage is TRBJ2-3; 7 bases are shared with TRBD2. Germline CDR1 and CDR2: KGHDR and SFDVKD. CDR3 length: 19 residues. Losses at the gene ends were 3 bases for V and 1 base for J; bases not matched to a gene: 15. CDR3 DNA sequence: TGTGCCACCAGTGATGTGGGGGGGTTGGGACGTACTGGCACAGATACGCAGTATTTT. Encoded protein: CATSDVGGLGRTGTDTQYF.

CDR3 DNA sequence: TGTGCCAGCAGCTCTGGACTTACTAGCGGGACAGCAGATACGCAGTATTTT. Residues: CASSSGLTSGTADTQYF. The V call is TRBV7-9, the J call TRBJ2-3; 10 bases are shared with TRBD2. V shed 4 bases and J 4 bases; nucleotides not matched to a gene: 11. The V gene's germline CDR1 is SEHNR and CDR2 FQNEAQ (reference sequence). The length of the CDR3 is 17 residues.

On this clone: Other nucleotide sequences from this sample produce the same CDR3. The chain is built from TRBV19 and TRBJ1-4, with 8 bases identical to TRBD1. The length of the CDR3 is 14 residues. Germline CDR1 is LNHDA and CDR2 is SQIVND (reference sequence). Trimming removed 4 bases from V and 8 bases from J; junction bases left unmatched: 6. The DNA of the CDR3 is TGTGCCAGTAGTACTCAGGGGGCAGGAGAAAAACTGTTTTTT. Its protein product is CASSTQGAGEKLFF.

The chain combines TRBV11-2 with TRBJ1-2, with D perhaps TRBD1 (6 bases). V gave up 2 bases and J gave up 6 bases, with 13 bases separating them. CDR3 length: 14 residues. Germline V gene lookup returns CDR1 SGHAT and CDR2 FQNNGV. For the CDR3, the DNA is TGTGCCAGCAGCTTACAGGGGCTTAGGCATGGCTACACCTTC. It encodes CASSLQGLRHGYTF. Full variable domain (outside the CDR3, taken from reference TRBV11-2 and TRBJ1-2): EAGVAQSPRYKIIEKRQSVAFWCNPISGHATLYWYQQILGQGPKLLIQFQNNGVVDDSQLPKDRFSAERLKGVDSTLKIQPAKLEDSAVYLCASSLQGLRHGYTFGSGTRLTVV.

In DNA form, the CDR3 reads TGCGCCAGCAGCTTGGTGGCGGGGGTTTTATCGGATACGCAGTATTTT. This gives the protein CASSLVAGVLSDTQYF. The chain carries TRBV5-1 and TRBJ2-3, with 7 bases aligning to TRBD2. With V trimmed by 0 bases and J by 6 bases, 10 bases remained unmatched. CDR3 size: 16 residues. The germline V gene has CDR1 SGHRS and CDR2 YFSETQ.

The chain combines TRBV12-3 or TRBV12-4 with TRBJ2-1; possible D gene TRBD2, 5 bases. CDR3 length: 12 residues. Deletions cut 5 bases from V and 4 bases from J, with 6 bases between. CDR3 in amino acids: CASSPGYNEQFF. CDR3 DNA: TGTGCCAGCAGTCCGGGATACAATGAGCAGTTCTTC.

This chain uses TRBV2 with TRBJ1-2; perhaps TRBD1 as D (5 bases). CDR1 is SNHLY, CDR2 FYNNEI, per germline. V was shortened by 0 bases and J by 7 bases, with 12 bases between the two germline ends. CDR3 length: 14 amino acids. Here the CDR3 DNA reads TGTGCCAGCAGTGAAGCTCAGGGCTCGGGTGGCTACACCTTC. It encodes CASSEAQGSGGYTF.